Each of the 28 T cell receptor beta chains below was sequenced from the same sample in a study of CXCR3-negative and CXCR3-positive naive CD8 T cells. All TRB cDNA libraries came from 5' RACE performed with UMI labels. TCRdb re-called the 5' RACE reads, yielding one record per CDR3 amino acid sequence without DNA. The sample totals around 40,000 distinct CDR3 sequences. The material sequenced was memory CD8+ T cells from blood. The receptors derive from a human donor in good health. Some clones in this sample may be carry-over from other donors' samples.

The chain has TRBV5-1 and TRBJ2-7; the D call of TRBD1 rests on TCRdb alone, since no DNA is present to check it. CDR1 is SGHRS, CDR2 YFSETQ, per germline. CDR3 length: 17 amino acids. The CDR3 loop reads CASSLVGSGQGLYEQYF. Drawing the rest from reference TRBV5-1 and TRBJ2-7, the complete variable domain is KAGVTQTPRYLIKTRGQQVTLSCSPISGHRSVSWYQQTPGQGLQFLFEYFSETQRNKGNFPGRFSGRQFSNSRSEMNVSTLELGDSALYLCASSLVGSGQGLYEQYFGPGTRLTVT.

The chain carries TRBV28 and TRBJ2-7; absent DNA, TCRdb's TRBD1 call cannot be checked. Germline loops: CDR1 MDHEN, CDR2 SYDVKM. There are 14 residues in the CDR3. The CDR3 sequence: CASNTQSGSYEQYF.

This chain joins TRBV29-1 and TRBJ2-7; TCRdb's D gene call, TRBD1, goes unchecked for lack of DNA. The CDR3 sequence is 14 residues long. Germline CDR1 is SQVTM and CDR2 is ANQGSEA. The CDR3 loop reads CSVGDRGETYEQYF.

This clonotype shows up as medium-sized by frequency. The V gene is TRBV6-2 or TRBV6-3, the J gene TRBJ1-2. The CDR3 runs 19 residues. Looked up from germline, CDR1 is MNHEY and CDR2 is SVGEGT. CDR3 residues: CASSYSTLMSGSKDYGYTF.

The CDR3 spells CASSQGLWRGDEQYF. The V and J genes are TRBV3-1 and TRBJ2-7; no DNA is available, so the TRBD1 call from TCRdb remains unchecked. Germline V lookup: CDR1 LGHDT, CDR2 YNNKEL (reference sequence). This CDR3 is 15 amino acids long.

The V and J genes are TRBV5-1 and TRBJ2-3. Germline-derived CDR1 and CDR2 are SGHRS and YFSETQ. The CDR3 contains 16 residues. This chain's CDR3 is CASSLGASPYTDTQYF. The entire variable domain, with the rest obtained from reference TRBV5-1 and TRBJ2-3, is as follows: KAGVTQTPRYLIKTRGQQVTLSCSPISGHRSVSWYQQTPGQGLQFLFEYFSETQRNKGNFPGRFSGRQFSNSRSEMNVSTLELGDSALYLCASSLGASPYTDTQYFGPGTRLTVL.

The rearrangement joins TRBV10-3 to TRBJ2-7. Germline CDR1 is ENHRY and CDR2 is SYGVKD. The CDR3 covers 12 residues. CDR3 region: CASAAVPYEQYF.

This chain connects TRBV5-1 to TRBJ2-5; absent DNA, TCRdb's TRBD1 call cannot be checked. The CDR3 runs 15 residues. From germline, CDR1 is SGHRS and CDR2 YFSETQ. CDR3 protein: CASSSDRTSGETQYF.

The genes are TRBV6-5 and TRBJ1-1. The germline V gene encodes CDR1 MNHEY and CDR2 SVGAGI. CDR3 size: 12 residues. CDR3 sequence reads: CASGLSNTEAFF.

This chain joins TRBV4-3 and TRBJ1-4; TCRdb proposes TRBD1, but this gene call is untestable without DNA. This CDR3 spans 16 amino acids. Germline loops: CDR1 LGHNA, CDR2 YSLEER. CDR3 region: CASSQETTGGDEKLFF.

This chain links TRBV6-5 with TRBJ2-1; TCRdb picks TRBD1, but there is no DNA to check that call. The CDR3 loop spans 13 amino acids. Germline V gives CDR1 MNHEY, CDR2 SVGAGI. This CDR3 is CASSYGGPDEQFF.

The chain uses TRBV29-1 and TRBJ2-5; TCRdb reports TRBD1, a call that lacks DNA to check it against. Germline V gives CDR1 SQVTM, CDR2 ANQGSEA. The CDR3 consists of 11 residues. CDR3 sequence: CSVLREETQYF. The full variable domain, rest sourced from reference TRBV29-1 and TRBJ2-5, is SAVISQKPSRDICQRGTSLTIQCQVDSQVTMMFWYRQQPGQSLTLIATANQGSEATYESGFVIDKFPISRPNLTFSTLTVSNMSPEDSSIYLCSVLREETQYFGPGTRLLVL.

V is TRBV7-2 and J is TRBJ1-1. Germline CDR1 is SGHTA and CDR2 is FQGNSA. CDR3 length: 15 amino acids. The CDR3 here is CASSPYLSVNTEAFF. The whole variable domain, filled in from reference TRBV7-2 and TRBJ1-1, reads GAGVSQSPSNKVTEKGKDVELRCDPISGHTALYWYRQSLGQGLEFLIYFQGNSAPDKSGLPSDRFSAERTGGSVSTLTIQRTQQEDSAVYLCASSPYLSVNTEAFFGQGTRLTVV.

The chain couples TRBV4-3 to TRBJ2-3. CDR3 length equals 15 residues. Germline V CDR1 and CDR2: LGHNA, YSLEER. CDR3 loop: CASSQTLASTDTQYF.

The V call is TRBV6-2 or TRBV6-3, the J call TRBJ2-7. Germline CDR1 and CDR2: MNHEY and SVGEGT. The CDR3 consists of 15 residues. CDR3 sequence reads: CASSPRGTNLFGGYF.

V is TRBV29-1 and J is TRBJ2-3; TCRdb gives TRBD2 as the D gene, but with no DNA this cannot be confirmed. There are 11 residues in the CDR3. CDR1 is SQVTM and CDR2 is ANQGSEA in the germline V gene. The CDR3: CSVGAGDTQYF.

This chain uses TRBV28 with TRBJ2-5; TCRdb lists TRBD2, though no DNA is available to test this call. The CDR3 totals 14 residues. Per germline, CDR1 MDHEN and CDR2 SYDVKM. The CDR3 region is CASSGGGTQETQYF.

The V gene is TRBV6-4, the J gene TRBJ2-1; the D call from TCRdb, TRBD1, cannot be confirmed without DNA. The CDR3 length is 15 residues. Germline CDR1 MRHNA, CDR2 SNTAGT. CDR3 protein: CASSPTGASGNEQFF.

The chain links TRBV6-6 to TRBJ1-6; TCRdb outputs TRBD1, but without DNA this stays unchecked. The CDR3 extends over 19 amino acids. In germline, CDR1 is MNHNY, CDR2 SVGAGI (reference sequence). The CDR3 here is CASSLNNRDRGRSNSPLHF.

The CDR3 reads CASSLEAGGSTGELFF. The chain links TRBV5-6 to TRBJ2-2; checking the TCRdb D call of TRBD1 is not possible without DNA. This CDR3 has 16 amino acids. Germline V gene data show CDR1 as SGHDT and CDR2 as YYEEEE. The full variable domain, its missing parts supplied by reference TRBV5-6 and TRBJ2-2, is DAGVTQSPTHLIKTRGQQVTLRCSPKSGHDTVSWYQQALGQGPQFIFQYYEEEERQRGNFPDRFSGHQFPNYSSELNVNALLLGDSALYLCASSLEAGGSTGELFFGEGSRLTVL.

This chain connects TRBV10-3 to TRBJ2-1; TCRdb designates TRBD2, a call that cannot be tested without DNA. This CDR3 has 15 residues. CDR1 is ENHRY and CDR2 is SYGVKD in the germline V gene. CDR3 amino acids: CASGTGTVSYNEQFF.

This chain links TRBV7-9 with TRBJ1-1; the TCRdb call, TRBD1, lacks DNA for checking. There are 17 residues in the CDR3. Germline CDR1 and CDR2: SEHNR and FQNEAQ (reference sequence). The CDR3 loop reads CASSLGRQGALGTEAFF.

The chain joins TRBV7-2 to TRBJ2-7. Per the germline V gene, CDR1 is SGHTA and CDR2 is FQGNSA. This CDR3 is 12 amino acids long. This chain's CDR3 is CASSLVFYEQYF.

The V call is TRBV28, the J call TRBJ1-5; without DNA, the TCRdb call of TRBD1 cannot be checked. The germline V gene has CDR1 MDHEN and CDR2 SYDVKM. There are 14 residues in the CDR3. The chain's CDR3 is CASRFGSGRQPQHF.

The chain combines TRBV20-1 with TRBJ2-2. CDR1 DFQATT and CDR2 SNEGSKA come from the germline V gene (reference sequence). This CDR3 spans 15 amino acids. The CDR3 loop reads CSARRPTSDTGELFF.

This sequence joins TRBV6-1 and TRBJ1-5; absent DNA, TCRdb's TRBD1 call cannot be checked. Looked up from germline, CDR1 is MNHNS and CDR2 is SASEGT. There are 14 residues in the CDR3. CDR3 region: CASISGSSNQPQHF.

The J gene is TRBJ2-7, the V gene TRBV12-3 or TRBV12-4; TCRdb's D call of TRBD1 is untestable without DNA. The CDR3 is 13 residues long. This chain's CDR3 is CASSLGLAPEQYF.

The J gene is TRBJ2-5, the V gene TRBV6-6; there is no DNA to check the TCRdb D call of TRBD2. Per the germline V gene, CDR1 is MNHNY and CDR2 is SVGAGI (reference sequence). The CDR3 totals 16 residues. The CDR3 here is CASSSWSAGKQETQYF.